This is a list of T cell receptor beta chains from one sample in a study of graft-versus-host responses after intestinal transplantation. The table came from immunoSEQ multiplex PCR; TCRdb's copy has only in-frame clones and leaves some out. The repertoire consists of 40,000 or so clones, with 90% to 95% occurring once and the leading ten covering about 0.8%. The material was PBMCs, obtained 16 days after intestinal transplant. Receptor source: a human patient who received an intestinal transplant, so some T cells may come from the graft donor. Each CDR3 is given with its conserved first and last residue. A D gene is named only where the DNA matches it firmly. Size values are once, few and many counts, or a class for expanded clones, and some rows have none.

V	size	D	J	CDR3	DNA
TRBV18	NA	NA	TRBJ2-3	CASSGSSTDTQYF	TGTGCCAGCTCAGGATCTAGCACAGATACGCAGTATTTT
TRBV28	NA	NA	TRBJ1-5	CASSIQGFNQPQHF	TGTGCCAGCAGTATACAGGGTTTCAATCAGCCCCAGCATTTT
TRBV28	NA	NA	TRBJ2-3	CASSLPTDTQYF	TGTGCCAGCAGTTTACCGACAGATACGCAGTATTTT
TRBV6-1	NA	NA	TRBJ1-1	CASSVRSTEAFF	TGTGCCAGCAGTGTCCGGTCGACTGAAGCTTTCTTT
TRBV7-6	NA	NA	TRBJ2-7	CASSLGRGTYEQYF	TGTGCCAGCAGCTTAGGGAGGGGGACCTACGAGCAGTACTTC
TRBV28	once	NA	TRBJ1-5	CASSFWQGHQPQHF	TGTGCCAGCAGTTTTTGGCAGGGACATCAGCCCCAGCATTTT
TRBV6-5	NA	TRBD2	TRBJ2-1	CASSSGLAYGYNEQFF	TGTGCCAGCAGTTCGGGACTAGCGTATGGCTACAATGAGCAGTTCTTC
TRBV27	once	TRBD2	TRBJ2-7	CASSLSTSGAYEQYF	TGTGCCAGCAGTCTCAGTACTAGCGGGGCCTACGAGCAGTACTTC
TRBV6-1	NA	TRBD1	TRBJ2-7	CASSPSPGTGYEQYF	TGTGCCAGCAGTCCATCCCCCGGGACAGGCTACGAGCAGTACTTC
TRBV6-5	NA	TRBD1	TRBJ2-7	CASSPDRVEQYF	TGTGCCAGCAGCCCGGACAGGGTCGAGCAGTACTTC
TRBV28	once	TRBD1	TRBJ1-3	CASSQGQSSGNTIYF	TGTGCCAGCAGCCAGGGACAGAGCTCTGGAAACACCATATATTTT
TRBV4-3	NA	TRBD2	TRBJ2-7	CASSPSSGSYEQYF	TGCGCCAGCAGCCCATCTAGCGGGAGTTACGAGCAGTACTTC
TRBV12-2	NA	NA	TRBJ2-4	CASRQVAGQTVLAKNIQYF	TGTGCAAGTCGCCAGGTCGCGGGACAGACAGTCCTAGCCAAAAACATTCAGTACTTC
TRBV14	NA	NA	TRBJ2-7	CASSPGSGQYF	TGTGCCAGCAGCCCGGGGTCCGGGCAGTACTTC
TRBV5-8	NA	TRBD2	TRBJ2-3	CASSLGLAGESDTDTQYF	TGTGCCAGCAGCTTAGGTCTAGCGGGAGAATCGGACACAGATACGCAGTATTTT
TRBV29-1	NA	NA	TRBJ1-2	CSVVEGGPYGYTF	TGCAGCGTTGTCGAAGGTGGCCCTTACGGCTACACCTTC
TRBV29-1	NA	TRBD1	TRBJ2-7	CSVAGGLNSYGQYF	TGCAGCGTTGCAGGGGGCCTCAACTCCTACGGGCAGTACTTC
TRBV9	NA	TRBD2	TRBJ2-3	CASSERPSGGSFSDTQYF	TGTGCCAGCAGCGAGCGGCCTAGTGGCGGGAGTTTCTCAGATACGCAGTATTTT
TRBV5-1	NA	TRBD2	TRBJ2-7	CASRHGTSGYEQYF	TGCGCCAGCAGACACGGGACTAGCGGATACGAGCAGTACTTC
TRBV27	NA	NA	TRBJ1-5	CASSLSPNQPQHF	TGTGCCAGCAGTTTATCCCCTAATCAGCCCCAGCATTTT
TRBV4-3	NA	NA	TRBJ1-1	CASSQVGLGGREAFF	TGCGCCAGCAGCCAAGTAGGGTTGGGGGGCAGGGAGGCTTTCTTT
TRBV9	NA	TRBD1	TRBJ1-1	CASSVADHRGMNTEAFF	TGTGCCAGCAGCGTAGCCGACCACAGGGGGATGAACACTGAAGCTTTCTTT
TRBV10-3	few	NA	TRBJ1-1	CATSRGDTNTEAFF	TGTGCCACCTCTCGGGGGGACACGAACACTGAAGCTTTCTTT
TRBV11-2	NA	TRBD2	TRBJ2-1	CASSSGLAPNNEQFF	TGTGCCAGCAGCTCGGGACTAGCGCCTAACAATGAGCAGTTCTTC
TRBV7-3	NA	NA	TRBJ1-1	CASSPTAPSTEAFF	TGTGCCAGCAGCCCGACAGCCCCTAGCACTGAAGCTTTCTTT
TRBV7-9	once	NA	TRBJ1-3	CASSYSLGHTIYF	TGTGCCAGCAGCTACTCACTAGGGCACACCATATATTTT
TRBV5-6	NA	NA	TRBJ2-3	CASSATGKGTDTQYF	TGTGCCAGCAGCGCAACAGGGAAAGGCACAGATACGCAGTATTTT
TRBV9	NA	NA	TRBJ2-7	CASSPRGGTGYEQYF	TGTGCCAGCAGCCCCAGGGGAGGGACGGGCTACGAGCAGTACTTC
TRBV7-8	NA	NA	TRBJ2-7	CASSDQERVDEQYF	TGTGCCAGCAGCGACCAGGAAAGGGTAGACGAGCAGTACTTC